The 22 T cell receptor beta chains below were found in one sample sequenced in a study of PD-1 blockade in classical Hodgkin lymphoma. Clones were read by immunoSEQ multiplex PCR, and TCRdb kept only the in-frame ones, dropping some. This repertoire shows some 19,000 clones, over 75% found once; its top ten account for about 22%. Time point noted: cycle 4 day 1 (C4D1), after six to seven weeks of nivolumab. Every patient experienced relapse after autologous stem cell transplantation, and brentuximab vedotin exposure varied. The input for sequencing was peripheral blood mononuclear cells (PBMCs), taken before the fourth cycle of nivolumab. These receptors were obtained from a human donor with classical Hodgkin lymphoma.

This clone was seen only once. The chain carries TRBV19 and TRBJ1-4; TRBD1 aligns across 7 bases. V was pared by 3 bases and J by 8 bases, with 6 bases of the junction left unmatched. This CDR3 is 14 amino acids long. In germline, CDR1 is LNHDA, CDR2 SQIVND (reference sequence). This CDR3 is CASSISQGEEKLFF. CDR3 DNA sequence: TGTGCCAGTAGTATCTCCCAGGGGGAAGAAAAACTGTTTTTT.

V usage is TRBV28 and J usage is TRBJ1-3, with D unresolved. The CDR3 is 14 residues long. Germline assignment: CDR1 MDHEN and CDR2 SYDVKM. V was pared by 2 bases and J by 0 bases, with 5 bases between. CDR3 loop: CASSLAGSGNTIYF. The CDR3, as DNA: TGTGCCAGCAGTTTAGCGGGCTCTGGAAACACCATATATTTT.

The J gene is TRBJ1-5, the V gene TRBV12-5, with no clear D. V was cut by 1 base and J by 2 bases, with 6 bases left in between. The CDR3 sequence is 14 residues long. The germline gives CDR1 LGHNT, CDR2 FRNRAP. The chain's CDR3 is CASGLGGGNQPQHF. DNA of the CDR3: TGTGCTAGTGGTTTGGGTGGAGGCAATCAGCCCCAGCATTTT.

This clone was recorded once. This rearrangement joins TRBV30 to TRBJ2-2, with D possibly called TRBD1 or TRBD2 (5 bases each). CDR3 length: 17 residues. Germline V gene data show CDR1 as GTSNPN and CDR2 as SVGIG (reference sequence). Trimming left V 3 bases short and J 4 bases short, with 21 bases between. CDR3 residues: CAWRRARQYPGTGELFF. In nucleotides, the CDR3 is TGTGCCTGGAGGCGGGCGCGACAGTATCCGGGCACCGGGGAGCTGTTTTTT.

This clone showed up just once. V usage is TRBV2 and J usage is TRBJ1-5; D call uncertain. CDR3 length: 13 amino acids. The V and J ends lost 3 bases and 4 bases respectively, with 7 bases between them. The germline V gene has CDR1 SNHLY and CDR2 FYNNEI. CDR3 nucleotide sequence: TGTGCCAGCAGTGAGGAGATTAATCAGCCCCAGCATTTT. Translated, it gives CASSEEINQPQHF.

The chain links TRBV7-9 to TRBJ2-7; D gene unclear. V was clipped by 5 bases and J by 2 bases, with 10 bases between them. Germline V CDR1 and CDR2: SEHNR, FQNEAQ (reference sequence). The CDR3 is made up of 13 amino acids. The CDR3 protein is CASSNQRAYEQYF. In DNA, the CDR3 is TGTGCCAGCAGCAACCAACGAGCCTACGAGCAGTACTTC. The full variable domain, with the rest looked up from reference TRBV7-9 and TRBJ2-7, is DTGVSQNPRHKITKRGQNVTFRCDPISEHNRLYWYRQTLGQGPEFLTYFQNEAQLEKSRLLSDRFSAERPKGSFSTLEIQRTEQGDSAMYLCASSNQRAYEQYFGPGTRLTVT.

This clone was observed a few times. This rearrangement joins TRBV9 to TRBJ2-7; 7 bases map to TRBD2. V lost 0 bases, J lost 3 bases, and 6 bases stayed unmatched. Germline V gene sequence: CDR1 SGDLS, CDR2 YYNGEE. The CDR3 extends over 15 amino acids. The CDR3 nucleotides are TGTGCCAGCAGCGTAGGGACAACGGGGGGCTACGAGCAGTACTTC. Amino acids: CASSVGTTGGYEQYF. Looking up the rest from reference TRBV9 and TRBJ2-7 gives the full variable domain: DSGVTQTPKHLITATGQRVTLRCSPRSGDLSVYWYQQSLDQGLQFLIQYYNGEERAKGNILERFSAQQFPDLHSELNLSSLELGDSALYFCASSVGTTGGYEQYFGPGTRLTVT.

This chain uses TRBV6-5 with TRBJ1-5; D not resolved. CDR1 is MNHEY and CDR2 is SVGAGI in the germline V gene. The CDR3 extends over 13 amino acids. V lost 0 bases, J lost 7 bases, and 7 bases lay in between. The CDR3 nucleotides are TGTGCCAGCAGTTACTCGCCAGTCCAGCCCCAGCATTTT. Amino acid sequence: CASSYSPVQPQHF.

This clone was detected only once. V gene TRBV6-5 combines with J gene TRBJ2-1, with 7 bases fitting TRBD1. CDR3 length equals 13 residues. Trimming cost V 7 bases and J 9 bases; bases outside gene matches: 9. Germline-derived CDR1 and CDR2 are MNHEY and SVGAGI. CDR3 sequence (DNA): TGTGCCAGCAAACCTACAGGGGTGCCTGAGCAGTTCTTC. As protein: CASKPTGVPEQFF.

This rearrangement joins TRBV28 to TRBJ2-2, with D maybe TRBD1 (6 bases). Trimming stripped 3 bases from V and 3 bases from J, with 8 bases between. The CDR3 is 14 residues long. Per germline, CDR1 MDHEN and CDR2 SYDVKM. In nucleotides, the CDR3 is TGTGCCAGCAGTTTCGGACAGTACACCGGGGAGCTGTTTTTT. This gives the protein CASSFGQYTGELFF. The whole variable domain, remainder taken from reference TRBV28 and TRBJ2-2, is DVKVTQSSRYLVKRTGEKVFLECVQDMDHENMFWYRQDPGLGLRLIYFSYDVKMKEKGDIPEGYSVSREKKERFSLILESASTNQTSMYLCASSFGQYTGELFFGEGSRLTVL.

This chain joins TRBV6-5 and TRBJ1-5; D ambiguous. CDR1 and CDR2 (germline): MNHEY, SVGAGI. V lost 4 bases and J lost 3, with 7 bases in between. There are 13 residues in the CDR3. This CDR3 reads CASSFLLNQPQHF. The DNA of the CDR3 is TGTGCCAGCAGTTTTCTTCTCAATCAGCCCCAGCATTTT.

This clone was seen just once. The gene calls are TRBV7-2 and TRBJ2-7; D might be TRBD1 (6 bases). The V gene lost 0 bases and the J gene lost 5 bases, with 20 bases spanning the gap. CDR3 length equals 17 residues. Germline assignment: CDR1 SGHTA and CDR2 FQGNSA. The CDR3 protein is CASSLARARGAGHEQYF. The CDR3 DNA is TGTGCCAGCAGCTTAGCAAGGGCCAGGGGAGCTGGCCACGAGCAGTACTTC.

By sample share, this clone is hyperexpanded. The chain links TRBV9 to TRBJ1-3, with 8 bases matching TRBD1. In germline, CDR1 is SGDLS, CDR2 YYNGEE. The CDR3 consists of 17 residues. With V trimmed by 2 bases and J by 0 bases, 7 bases remained unmatched. The CDR3 nucleotides read TGTGCCAGCAGCGTCCGGACAGGGCTAAACTCTGGAAACACCATATATTTT. Translated, it gives CASSVRTGLNSGNTIYF.

This rearrangement joins TRBV15 to TRBJ1-6; D not resolved. The CDR3 has 16 residues. Germline lookup yields CDR1 LNHNV and CDR2 YYDKDF (reference sequence). Trimming pared 1 base from V and 10 bases from J, leaving 17 bases between. The CDR3 region is CATSRVPATKSSPLHF. The CDR3 DNA is TGTGCCACCAGCAGAGTCCCAGCAACCAAGAGCTCACCCCTCCACTTT. The complete variable domain, with remaining parts taken from reference TRBV15 and TRBJ1-6, reads DAMVIQNPRYQVTQFGKPVTLSCSQTLNHNVMYWYQQKSSQAPKLLFHYYDKDFNNEADTPDNFQSRRPNTSFCFLDIRSPGLGDTAMYLCATSRVPATKSSPLHFGNGTRLTVT.

The gene calls are TRBV6-1 and TRBJ1-1; tentatively, D is TRBD1 (5 bases). Germline loops: CDR1 MNHNS, CDR2 SASEGT. CDR3 length: 13 residues. V was pared by 3 bases and J by 4 bases, with 9 bases between. For the CDR3, the DNA is TGTGCCAGCAGTGACAGGGTGGGCACTGAAGCTTTCTTT. It is translated as CASSDRVGTEAFF.

V is TRBV27 and J is TRBJ2-5; maybe TRBD2 (5 bases). From germline, CDR1 is MNHEY and CDR2 SMNVEV (reference sequence). With 5 bases removed from V and 10 bases from J, the gap between germline ends came to 17 bases. CDR3 length: 13 residues. The CDR3 nucleotides are TGTGCCAGCAGTGAAGGCTACTACGGGGACCAGTACTTC. This gives the protein CASSEGYYGDQYF.

This clone was seen more than once but under ten times. The rearrangement links TRBV27 to TRBJ1-1, with 10 bases aligning to TRBD1. Trimming removed 7 bases from V and 0 bases from J; junction bases left unmatched: 5. CDR1 is MNHEY and CDR2 is SMNVEV in the germline V gene (reference sequence). The CDR3 contains 15 residues. The CDR3 protein is CASKKTGGVNTEAFF. In DNA, the CDR3 is TGTGCCAGCAAAAAGACAGGGGGCGTGAACACTGAAGCTTTCTTT.

In this sample, this clone turned up once. The chain is built from TRBV2 and TRBJ2-7, with D unclear. The CDR3 has 11 residues. Trimming pared 6 bases from V and 6 bases from J, leaving 9 bases between. Germline V gene sequence: CDR1 SNHLY, CDR2 FYNNEI. CDR3 residues: CASSRWGEQYF. The CDR3 bases are TGTGCCAGCAGCCGATGGGGCGAGCAGTACTTC.

The chain carries TRBV7-9 and TRBJ2-7, with D possibly TRBD2 on 5 matching bases. Between the trimmed V and J ends, which lost 3 bases and 5 bases, there was a span of 8 bases. There are 12 residues in the CDR3. Germline V gives CDR1 SEHNR, CDR2 FQNEAQ (reference sequence). The CDR3 region has the DNA TGTGCCAGCAGCTTCGGGGTGAACGAGCAGTACGTC. Amino acids: CASSFGVNEQYV.

The rearrangement uses TRBV5-1 and TRBJ2-7, with 13 bases aligning to TRBD2. After removal of 1 base from V and 5 bases from J, the junction contained 9 bases not matched to a gene. The CDR3 totals 17 residues. Germline lookup yields CDR1 SGHRS and CDR2 YFSETQ. The CDR3 sequence: CASSLMPGLAGAHEQYF. CDR3 bases: TGCGCCAGCAGCTTGATGCCTGGACTAGCGGGAGCCCACGAGCAGTACTTC.

The V gene is TRBV7-9, the J gene TRBJ1-5; D unclear. Germline CDR1 is SEHNR and CDR2 is FQNEAQ (reference sequence). CDR3 size: 14 residues. V lost 5 bases to trimming and J lost 1 base, with 9 bases between them. The CDR3 DNA reads as TGTGCCAGCAGCCCCCCCGGCAGCAATCAGCCCCAGCATTTT. This gives the protein CASSPPGSNQPQHF.

This chain joins TRBV19 and TRBJ2-2; no clear D. Germline V gene lookup returns CDR1 LNHDA and CDR2 SQIVND (reference sequence). The CDR3 has 14 amino acids. V was pared by 4 bases and J by 0 bases, with 6 bases between. DNA of the CDR3: TGTGCCAGTAGTAGCGGAACGAACACCGGGGAGCTGTTTTTT. Its translation: CASSSGTNTGELFF.